The 10 T cell receptor beta chains below come from one sample, sequenced in a study of blood T cell repertoires in COVID-19. Repertoires were generated with immunoSEQ multiplex PCR, while TCRdb's copy carries only in-frame clones and drops some. The sample records roughly 190,000 clones, around 80% being singletons. Input material: peripheral blood. The receptors were sampled from a man aged 25-45 years with active or convalescent COVID-19.

In this sample, this clone turned up a few times. The V gene is TRBV7-3, the J gene TRBJ1-2; possible D gene TRBD1, 5 bases. The CDR3 length is 13 residues. Germline values: CDR1 SGHTA, CDR2 FQGTGA. Trimming cost V 5 bases and J 4 bases, with 11 bases left between them. DNA of the CDR3: TGTGCCAGCAGCCCCGATGGGGCCTATGGCTACACCTTC. It codes for CASSPDGAYGYTF.

This chain joins TRBV4-3 and TRBJ2-1; 8 bases are shared with TRBD1. This CDR3 is built from 19 residues. Germline V lookup: CDR1 LGHNA, CDR2 YSLEER. V was pared by 0 bases and J by 7 bases, with 17 bases of the junction left unmatched. DNA of the CDR3: TGCGCCAGCAGCCAAGAACCGGTCTATCTGCAGGGGGCGAAGAATGAGCAGTTCTTC. Protein product: CASSQEPVYLQGAKNEQFF.

The chain joins TRBV19 to TRBJ1-5; weak D call: TRBD1 (6 bases). Germline lookup yields CDR1 LNHDA and CDR2 SQIVND (reference sequence). Between the trimmed V and J ends, which lost 4 bases and 0 bases, there was a span of 10 bases. This CDR3 region has 15 residues. The CDR3 reads CASSTGTSSNQPQHF. The CDR3 coding sequence is TGTGCCAGTAGTACCGGGACATCTAGCAATCAGCCCCAGCATTTT.

The chain employs TRBV5-8 and TRBJ1-3; D is unresolved. Deletions cut 0 bases from V and 0 bases from J, with 10 bases between. This CDR3 region has 16 residues. Germline V CDR1 and CDR2: SGHTS, YDEGEE. The CDR3, as DNA: TGTGCCAGCAGCTTGGGGTCCTGGAGCTCTGGAAACACCATATATTTT. Its translation is CASSLGSWSSGNTIYF.

The J gene is TRBJ1-2, the V gene TRBV19; 10 nucleotides align to TRBD1. Germline CDR1 is LNHDA and CDR2 is SQIVND (reference sequence). Trimming took 3 bases from V and 4 from J; bases not matched to a gene: 5. The length of the CDR3 is 15 residues. The CDR3 loop reads CASSIRQGASYGYTF. The CDR3 DNA sequence: TGTGCCAGTAGTATCCGACAGGGGGCATCCTATGGCTACACCTTC.

The chain recombines TRBV19 with TRBJ1-6; D is uncertain. The ends were cut back, 3 bases at V and 0 bases at J, with 6 bases in the middle. Germline V CDR1 and CDR2: LNHDA, SQIVND (reference sequence). The CDR3 totals 15 residues. CDR3 DNA: TGTGCCAGTAGTATCCAGTTCTCCTATAATTCACCCCTCCACTTT. Residues: CASSIQFSYNSPLHF.

This rearrangement joins TRBV4-1 to TRBJ2-4; 7 bases map to TRBD1. From germline, CDR1 is MGHRA and CDR2 YSYEKL. The junction had 11 bases not matched to a gene; V was cut back by 6 bases and J by 0 bases. CDR3 size: 17 residues. CDR3 nucleotide sequence: TGCGCCAGCAGTCAAAATCGGGACAGAATAGCCAAAAACATTCAGTACTTC. Translation gives CASSQNRDRIAKNIQYF.

The chain combines TRBV6-1 with TRBJ2-5; D not resolved. Germline V gene lookup returns CDR1 MNHNS and CDR2 SASEGT. Between the trimmed V and J ends, which lost 2 bases and 7 bases, there was a span of 14 bases. This CDR3 is built from 14 residues. The CDR3 sequence: CASSESQAQRTQYF. As DNA, the CDR3 is TGTGCCAGCAGTGAAAGCCAGGCCCAAAGGACCCAGTACTTC.

This clone has more than one count but fewer than ten. The rearrangement uses TRBV12-3 or TRBV12-4 and TRBJ2-7, with D possibly TRBD1 on 5 matching bases. Trimming removed 5 bases at V and 6 bases at J, with 11 bases between. The CDR3 runs to 12 residues. The CDR3 region has the DNA TGTGCCAGCAGTCAAGGGGTGAGCGAGCAGTACGTC. Translating it yields CASSQGVSEQYV.

The chain is built from TRBV6-5 and TRBJ2-2; 9 nucleotides align to TRBD1. CDR3 length: 15 amino acids. CDR1 is MNHEY and CDR2 is SVGAGI in the germline V gene. J gave up 1 base and V 6 bases, and 3 bases lay outside the gene matches. CDR3 sequence reads: CASSGGQGNTGELFF. DNA for the CDR3: TGTGCCAGCAGCGGGGGACAGGGGAACACCGGGGAGCTGTTTTTT.